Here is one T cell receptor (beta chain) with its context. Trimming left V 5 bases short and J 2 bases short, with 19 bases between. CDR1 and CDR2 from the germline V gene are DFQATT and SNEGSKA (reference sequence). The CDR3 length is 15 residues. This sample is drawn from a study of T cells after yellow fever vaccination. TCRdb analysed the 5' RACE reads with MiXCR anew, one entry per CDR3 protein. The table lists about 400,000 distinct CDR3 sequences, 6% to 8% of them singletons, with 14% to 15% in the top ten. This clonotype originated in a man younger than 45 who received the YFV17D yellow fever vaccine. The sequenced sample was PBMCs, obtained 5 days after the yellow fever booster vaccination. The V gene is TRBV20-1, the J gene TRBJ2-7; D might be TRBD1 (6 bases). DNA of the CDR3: TGCAGTGCTCTGGGGGCCACAGGCGTCACCTACGAGCAGTACTTC. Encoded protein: CSALGATGVTYEQYF.